The 27 T cell receptor beta chains below were found in one sample sequenced in a study of shared clonotypes between healthy human individuals. Here immunoSEQ multiplex PCR was the method, and the copy in TCRdb shows in-frame clones only, minus some. This sample carries 980,000 or so clones, around 80% of them seen once, and the ten largest clones take over 1.3%. Sequenced input: memory CD4+ T cells sorted from blood. The subset here: CD45RA-negative fraction. The receptor set was obtained from a man aged 18 to 30 in good health.

The CDR3 sequence is CASSFRGPTPNEKLFF. The CDR3 DNA is TGCGCCAGCAGCTTTCGGGGCCCAACCCCTAATGAAAAACTGTTTTTT. The chain combines TRBV5-1 with TRBJ1-4; D perhaps matches TRBD1 (5 bases). This CDR3 region has 16 residues. In germline, CDR1 is SGHRS, CDR2 YFSETQ. Trimming took off 2 bases at V and 3 bases at J, with 14 bases between the two ends.

This sequence joins TRBV5-1 and TRBJ1-6; 7 bases are shared with TRBD1. J gave up 9 bases and V 4 bases, and 7 bases lay outside the gene matches. The germline V gene encodes CDR1 SGHRS and CDR2 YFSETQ. The CDR3 runs to 14 residues. The CDR3 DNA reads as TGCGCCAGCAGCGACGGACAGGATATTTCACCCCTCCACTTT. It yields the protein CASSDGQDISPLHF. The whole variable domain, filled in from reference TRBV5-1 and TRBJ1-6, reads KAGVTQTPRYLIKTRGQQVTLSCSPISGHRSVSWYQQTPGQGLQFLFEYFSETQRNKGNFPGRFSGRQFSNSRSEMNVSTLELGDSALYLCASSDGQDISPLHFGNGTRLTVT.

This clone has a single count. The chain couples TRBV7-2 to TRBJ2-2, with 8 nucleotides matching TRBD1. In germline, CDR1 is SGHTA, CDR2 FQGNSA. The J segment lost 6 bases and the V segment lost 4 bases, leaving 7 bases of the junction unmatched. There are 15 residues in the CDR3. The CDR3 protein is CASSSGQGGAGELFF. In nucleotides, the CDR3 is TGTGCCAGCAGCTCCGGACAGGGTGGAGCCGGGGAGCTGTTTTTT.

The CDR3 DNA is TGCGCCAGCAGCCTGACAGGGGACGCTGAAAAACTGTTTTTT. Its translation is CASSLTGDAEKLFF. J is TRBJ1-4 and V is TRBV5-1; 8 bases line up with TRBD1. Germline CDR1 is SGHRS and CDR2 is YFSETQ. CDR3 length equals 14 residues. V was clipped by 4 bases and J by 7 bases; unmatched bases: 6.

The genes are TRBV21-1 and TRBJ1-5. TRBV21-1 is listed as a pseudogene. The CDR3 runs to 16 residues. In DNA form, the CDR3 reads TGTGCCAGCAGCAAAGCGCTCGGAGGCCGGGATCAGCCCCAGCATTTT. As protein: CASSKALGGRDQPQHF.

This clone was recorded a few times. The J gene is TRBJ1-2, the V gene TRBV9; no clear D gene. Germline assignment: CDR1 SGDLS and CDR2 YYNGEE. Trimming pared 1 base from V and 2 bases from J, leaving 6 bases between. The CDR3 has 13 residues. The CDR3 DNA reads TGTGCCAGCAGCGTATCAGAAAACTATGGCTACACCTTC. Encoded protein: CASSVSENYGYTF.

There are a few counts of this clone. The chain uses TRBV18 and TRBJ1-1; 8 positions match TRBD1. The CDR3 has 14 residues. Germline-derived CDR1 and CDR2 are KGHSH and LQKENI. Germline trimming cut 4 bases from V and 8 bases from J; bases unmatched to any gene: 9. The DNA for the CDR3 is TGTGCCAGCTCACGGCAGGGGGCGAGGGACGAAGCTTTCTTT. Protein product: CASSRQGARDEAFF.

This clone showed up many times. This specimen includes other DNA sequences encoding the same CDR3. The rearrangement joins TRBV7-2 to TRBJ2-3; D is uncertain. Germline V gene data show CDR1 as SGHTA and CDR2 as FQGNSA. Trimming removed 4 bases at V and 4 bases at J, with 6 bases between. This CDR3 has 12 residues. The CDR3 spells CASSSPPDTQYF. The CDR3, as DNA: TGTGCCAGCAGCTCCCCCCCAGATACGCAGTATTTT.

As concerns this clone: This may arise from a read error, as a much more abundant clone is one base away. This CDR3 is also generated by other DNA sequences in the sample. The CDR3: CASSLLAGTSTDTQYF. The CDR3, as DNA: TGCGCCAGCAGCTTACTAGCGGGTACTAGCACAGATACGCAGTATTTT. The chain combines TRBV5-1 with TRBJ2-3; 9 positions match TRBD2. V dropped 2 bases and J dropped 0; count of bases not matched to a gene: 4. The CDR3 runs 16 residues. CDR1 is SGHRS and CDR2 is YFSETQ in the germline V gene.

V is TRBV30 and J is TRBJ1-3; 7 positions agree with TRBD1. CDR3 length: 14 amino acids. The V segment lost 2 bases and the J segment 4 bases; nucleotides outside the gene matches: 5. Germline-derived CDR1 and CDR2 are GTSNPN and SVGIG (reference sequence). This CDR3 is CAWSKGAGGNTIYF. The CDR3 DNA follows: TGTGCCTGGAGTAAGGGGGCGGGCGGAAACACCATATATTTT.

CDR3 nucleotide sequence: TGCAGCGTTATACTAGACTCTGGAAACACCATATATTTT. It translates to CSVILDSGNTIYF. The chain uses TRBV29-1 and TRBJ1-3; D remains ambiguous. Trimming took off 5 bases at V and 0 bases at J, with 8 bases between the two ends. CDR1 is SQVTM and CDR2 is ANQGSEA in the germline V gene. The CDR3 covers 13 residues.

Concerning this clone itself: Within the sample, other DNA sequences also encode this same CDR3. The V gene is TRBV2, the J gene TRBJ2-7; 10 nucleotides line up with TRBD1. V was pared by 6 bases and J by 4 bases, with 6 bases of the junction left unmatched. Germline V CDR1 and CDR2: SNHLY, FYNNEI. The CDR3 spans 14 residues. In DNA, the CDR3 is TGTGCCAGCAGCCAAGACAGGGGGCCGTACGAGCAGTACTTC. Protein product: CASSQDRGPYEQYF.

This rearrangement joins TRBV6-8 to TRBJ2-3, with TRBD2 matching 14 bases. Unmatched junction bases numbered 4, after V lost 5 bases and J lost 0 bases. The CDR3 length is 17 residues. The germline V gene encodes CDR1 MNHGY and CDR2 SAAAGT. CDR3 in DNA: TGTGCCAGCAGTGGGACTAGCGGGGGCTCTAGCACAGATACGCAGTATTTT. Its translation: CASSGTSGGSSTDTQYF.

The chain combines TRBV28 with TRBJ1-4, with D perhaps matching TRBD1 (6 bases). Germline CDR1 is MDHEN and CDR2 is SYDVKM. The V end was cut by 7 bases, the J end by 0 bases, with 9 bases between. This CDR3 comprises 14 residues. DNA for the CDR3: TGTGCCAGCATGGGGGCCCCAACTAATGAAAAACTGTTTTTT. It codes for CASMGAPTNEKLFF.

This clone came up once. CDR3 bases: TGTGCCAGCAGCCCGCAGGGACTAGCGGGGGGCAATTACAATGAGCAGTTCTTC. Protein: CASSPQGLAGGNYNEQFF. This chain uses TRBV11-2 with TRBJ2-1; 15 nucleotides match TRBD2. Germline V gene lookup returns CDR1 SGHAT and CDR2 FQNNGV. This CDR3 is built from 18 residues. V lost 5 bases and J lost 4; bases outside the gene matches: 9.

This clone was observed a few times. This chain joins TRBV19 and TRBJ1-4, with D possibly being TRBD1 (5 bases). The germline gives CDR1 LNHDA, CDR2 SQIVND (reference sequence). The CDR3 spans 15 residues. Trimming stripped 7 bases from V and 6 bases from J, with 18 bases between. CDR3 sequence reads: CASKRGTVLYEKLFF. CDR3 coding DNA: TGTGCCAGTAAGAGAGGGACGGTCCTTTATGAAAAACTGTTTTTT.

This clone was detected only a few times. CDR3 sequence (DNA): TGTGCCAGCAGTGAAGCGCAACGGGAGTTAGCCGAGCAGTACTTC. Protein sequence: CASSEAQRELAEQYF. V usage is TRBV2 and J usage is TRBJ2-7, with D tentatively TRBD2 (6 bases). The CDR3 covers 15 residues. V lost 0 bases and J lost 6, with 15 bases in between. Germline V lookup: CDR1 SNHLY, CDR2 FYNNEI. Full variable domain (rest looked up from reference TRBV2 and TRBJ2-7): EPEVTQTPSHQVTQMGQEVILRCVPISNHLYFYWYRQILGQKVEFLVSFYNNEISEKSEIFDDQFSVERPDGSNFTLKIRSTKLEDSAMYFCASSEAQRELAEQYFGPGTRLTVT.

This chain links TRBV27 with TRBJ2-6; D may be TRBD2 (6 bases). The CDR3 is made up of 17 amino acids. Trimming cost V 2 bases and J 0 bases, with 11 bases left between them. Germline V gene sequence: CDR1 MNHEY, CDR2 SMNVEV (reference sequence). The CDR3 loop reads CASSLRGRNSGANVLTF. The CDR3 region has the DNA TGTGCCAGCAGTTTACGGGGGAGGAACTCTGGGGCCAACGTCCTGACTTTC.

This chain links TRBV5-1 with TRBJ2-7; 8 nucleotides match TRBD2. CDR1 and CDR2 (germline): SGHRS, YFSETQ. There are 18 residues in the CDR3. Unmatched junction bases numbered 21, after V lost 3 bases and J lost 7 bases. The CDR3 sequence is CASSSRVRALADSWEQYF. CDR3 DNA: TGCGCCAGCAGCTCCCGGGTCAGGGCACTAGCGGATTCATGGGAGCAGTACTTC.

V is TRBV19 and J is TRBJ1-6, with a possible D match to TRBD1 (6 bases). V lost 6 bases to trimming and J lost 4 bases, with 13 bases between them. Germline CDR1 LNHDA, CDR2 SQIVND (reference sequence). The CDR3 runs 15 residues. The CDR3 protein is CASRDRETYNSPLHF. The CDR3 coding sequence is TGTGCCAGTAGGGACAGAGAAACTTATAATTCACCCCTCCACTTT.

The chain links TRBV7-2 to TRBJ2-3, with D tentatively TRBD2 (7 bases). Germline values: CDR1 SGHTA, CDR2 FQGNSA. This CDR3 is built from 17 residues. V lost 7 bases, J lost 0 bases, and 20 bases lay in between. The CDR3 DNA follows: TGTGCCAGCACCAACCCAGAGGGGGGGGCTAGCACAGATACGCAGTATTTT. The encoded protein is CASTNPEGGASTDTQYF.

This clone was recorded only once. This chain links TRBV29-1 with TRBJ2-7; the D gene is possibly TRBD2 (7 bases). Germline CDR1 reads SQVTM; CDR2 reads ANQGSEA. Trimming took 7 bases from V and 4 from J, leaving 20 bases between them. The CDR3 is 14 amino acids. The CDR3 loop reads CSAVRGAEGYEQYF. CDR3 sequence (DNA): TGCAGCGCCGTACGGGGGGCGGAGGGATACGAGCAGTACTTC.

The rearrangement uses TRBV9 and TRBJ2-7, with a possible D match to TRBD1 (5 bases). V shed 4 bases and J shed 2 bases, with 13 bases lying between them. CDR1 and CDR2 from the germline V gene are SGDLS and YYNGEE. This CDR3 has 14 amino acids. The CDR3, as DNA: TGTGCCAGCAGCCCGACCGACAGTACCTACGAGCAGTACTTC. Translated, it gives CASSPTDSTYEQYF.

V and J are TRBV5-6 and TRBJ2-7, with 9 nucleotides matching TRBD1. In germline, CDR1 is SGHDT, CDR2 YYEEEE. This CDR3 is 15 amino acids long. V dropped 4 bases and J dropped 6; count of bases not matched to a gene: 11. Written as DNA, the CDR3 is TGTGCCAGCAGCCAACCGGGACAGGGCCCAGCCGAGCAGTACTTC. Translated, it gives CASSQPGQGPAEQYF.

The chain links TRBV7-6 to TRBJ2-3; a weak D match, TRBD2 (6 bases). The CDR3 spans 14 residues. The V and J ends lost 5 bases and 2 bases respectively, with 11 bases between them. CDR1 is SGHVS and CDR2 is FNYEAQ in the germline V gene. The CDR3 DNA is TGTGCCAGCAGCCAGGAGGGCCACACAGATACGCAGTATTTT. Translated: CASSQEGHTDTQYF.

The chain joins TRBV2 to TRBJ2-3, with D perhaps TRBD1 or TRBD2 (5 bases each). The V and J ends lost 6 bases and 2 bases respectively, with 18 bases between them. Germline V gene sequence: CDR1 SNHLY, CDR2 FYNNEI. CDR3 length equals 16 residues. CDR3 sequence (DNA): TGTGCCAGCAGCCACGGAAGAGGGGCCGACACAGATACGCAGTATTTT. Translation gives CASSHGRGADTDTQYF. Variable domain in full (rest from reference TRBV2 and TRBJ2-3): EPEVTQTPSHQVTQMGQEVILRCVPISNHLYFYWYRQILGQKVEFLVSFYNNEISEKSEIFDDQFSVERPDGSNFTLKIRSTKLEDSAMYFCASSHGRGADTDTQYFGPGTRLTVL.

The rearrangement uses TRBV10-3 and TRBJ2-7; 8 nucleotides line up with TRBD1. V was pared by 6 bases and J by 2 bases, with 9 bases of the junction left unmatched. The V gene's germline CDR1 is ENHRY and CDR2 SYGVKD. There are 15 residues in the CDR3. DNA for the CDR3: TGTGCCATCAGCCCCCAGGGGGCAGGAACCTACGAGCAGTACTTC. Amino acids: CAISPQGAGTYEQYF.